This T cell receptor (beta chain) was found in a study of blood T cell repertoires in COVID-19. Per the germline V gene, CDR1 is SGHRS and CDR2 is YFSETQ. V was clipped by 0 bases and J by 3 bases; unmatched bases: 4. The CDR3 consists of 15 residues. Authors' analysis steps: Nucleated cell number was recorded as an estimate derived from reference gene primer amplification. The protocol was immunoSEQ multiplex PCR, while the TCRdb copy is restricted to in-frame clones and leaves out a portion. The V and J calls and the clone size are those of that table, but D and trimming were determined from the DNA. The repertoire holds roughly 320,000 clones, under 90% seen once, with about 1.7% in the top ten.

The V gene is TRBV5-1, the J gene TRBJ2-5, with 8 nucleotides matching TRBD1. Specimen: peripheral blood. The origin of this receptor is a woman in her 30s with COVID-19, enrolled during active disease. This CDR3 is CASSLGGQGKETQYF. The CDR3 nucleotides read TGCGCCAGCAGCTTGGGTGGACAGGGCAAAGAGACCCAGTACTTC.